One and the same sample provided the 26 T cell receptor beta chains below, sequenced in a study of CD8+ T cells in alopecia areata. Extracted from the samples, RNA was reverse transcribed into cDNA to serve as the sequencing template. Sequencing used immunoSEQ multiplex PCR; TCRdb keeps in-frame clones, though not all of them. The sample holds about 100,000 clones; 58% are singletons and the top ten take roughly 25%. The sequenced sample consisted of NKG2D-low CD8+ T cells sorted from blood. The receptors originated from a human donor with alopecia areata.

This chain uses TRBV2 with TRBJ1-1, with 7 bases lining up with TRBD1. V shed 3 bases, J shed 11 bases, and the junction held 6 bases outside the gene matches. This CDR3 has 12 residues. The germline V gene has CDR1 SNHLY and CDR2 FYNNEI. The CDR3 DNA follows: TGTGCCAGCAGTGATCGACAGGGTGAGGCTTTCTTT. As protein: CASSDRQGEAFF. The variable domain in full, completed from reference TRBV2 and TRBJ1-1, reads EPEVTQTPSHQVTQMGQEVILRCVPISNHLYFYWYRQILGQKVEFLVSFYNNEISEKSEIFDDQFSVERPDGSNFTLKIRSTKLEDSAMYFCASSDRQGEAFFGQGTRLTVV.

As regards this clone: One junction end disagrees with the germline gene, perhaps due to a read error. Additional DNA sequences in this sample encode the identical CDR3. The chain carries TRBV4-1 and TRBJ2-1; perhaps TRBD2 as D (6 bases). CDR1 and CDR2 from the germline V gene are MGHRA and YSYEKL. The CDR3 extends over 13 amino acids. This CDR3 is CASSQGTSREQFF. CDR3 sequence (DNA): TGCGCCAGCAGTCAAGGAACTAGCCGGGAGCAGTTCTTC.

The DNA for the CDR3 is TGTGCCAGCAGTTTATCTTACAGGGGGCCCTCCTACGAGCAGTACTTC. Translation: CASSLSYRGPSYEQYF. This chain links TRBV27 with TRBJ2-7; 9 bases line up with TRBD1. V lost 0 bases, J lost 0 bases, and 3 bases stayed unmatched. The germline V gene encodes CDR1 MNHEY and CDR2 SMNVEV (reference sequence). The CDR3 length is 16 residues.

CDR3 bases: TGTGCCAGCAGCGACAGGTACAATGAGCAGTTCTTC. Protein product: CASSDRYNEQFF. The gene calls are TRBV25-1 and TRBJ2-1; maybe TRBD1 (6 bases). CDR1 and CDR2 (germline): MGHDK, SYGVNS. The CDR3 consists of 12 residues. The V end lost 6 bases, the J end lost 4 bases, and 7 bases lay between the germline ends.

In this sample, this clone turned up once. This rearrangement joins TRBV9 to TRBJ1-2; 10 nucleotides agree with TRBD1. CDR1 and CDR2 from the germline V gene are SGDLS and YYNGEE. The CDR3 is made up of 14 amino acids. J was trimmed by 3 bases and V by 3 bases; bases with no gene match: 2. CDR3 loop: CASSETGGYYGYTF. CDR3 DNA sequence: TGTGCCAGCAGCGAGACAGGGGGCTACTATGGCTACACCTTC.

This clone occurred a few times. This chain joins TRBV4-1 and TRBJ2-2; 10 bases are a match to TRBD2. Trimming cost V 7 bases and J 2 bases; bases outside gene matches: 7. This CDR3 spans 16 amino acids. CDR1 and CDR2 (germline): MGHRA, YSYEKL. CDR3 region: CASTPGLARNTGELFF. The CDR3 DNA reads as TGCGCCAGCACTCCGGGACTAGCGAGAAACACCGGGGAGCTGTTTTTT.

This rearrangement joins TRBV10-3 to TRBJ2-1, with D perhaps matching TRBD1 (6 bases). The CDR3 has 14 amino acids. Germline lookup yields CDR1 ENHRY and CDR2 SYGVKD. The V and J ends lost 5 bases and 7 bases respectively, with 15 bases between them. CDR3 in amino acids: CAISLLRTENEQFF. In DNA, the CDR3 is TGTGCCATCAGTCTTCTCCGGACAGAAAATGAGCAGTTCTTC.

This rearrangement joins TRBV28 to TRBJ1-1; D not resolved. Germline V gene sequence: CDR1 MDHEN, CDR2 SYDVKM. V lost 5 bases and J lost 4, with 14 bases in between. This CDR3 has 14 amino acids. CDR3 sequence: CASSVVPLGTEAFF. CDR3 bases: TGTGCCAGCAGTGTGGTACCATTGGGCACTGAAGCTTTCTTT.

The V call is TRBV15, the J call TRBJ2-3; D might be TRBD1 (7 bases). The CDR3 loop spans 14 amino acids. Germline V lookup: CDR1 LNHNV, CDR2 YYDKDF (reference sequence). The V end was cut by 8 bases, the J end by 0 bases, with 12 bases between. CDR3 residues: CATGGTDSTDTQYF. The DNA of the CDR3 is TGTGCCACCGGGGGGACAGATAGCACAGATACGCAGTATTTT.

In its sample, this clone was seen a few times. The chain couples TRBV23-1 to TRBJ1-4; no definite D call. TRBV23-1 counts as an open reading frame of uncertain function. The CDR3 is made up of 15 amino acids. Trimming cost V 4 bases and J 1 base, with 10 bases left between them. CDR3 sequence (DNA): TGCGCCAGCAGTCCTCTCGCAAAAACTAATGAAAAACTGTTTTTT. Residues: CASSPLAKTNEKLFF.

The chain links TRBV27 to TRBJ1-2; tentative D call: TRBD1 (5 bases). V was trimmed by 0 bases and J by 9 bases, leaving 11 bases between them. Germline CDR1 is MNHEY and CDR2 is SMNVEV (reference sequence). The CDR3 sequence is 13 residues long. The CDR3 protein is CASSLSSQGRYTF. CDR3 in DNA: TGTGCCAGCAGTTTATCATCCCAGGGTCGCTACACCTTC.

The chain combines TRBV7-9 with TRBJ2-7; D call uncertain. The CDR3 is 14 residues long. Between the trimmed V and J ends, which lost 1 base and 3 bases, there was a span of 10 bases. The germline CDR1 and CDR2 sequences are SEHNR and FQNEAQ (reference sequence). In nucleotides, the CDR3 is TGTGCCAGCAGCTTAGGAGGTCCTTACTACGAGCAGTACTTC. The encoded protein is CASSLGGPYYEQYF.

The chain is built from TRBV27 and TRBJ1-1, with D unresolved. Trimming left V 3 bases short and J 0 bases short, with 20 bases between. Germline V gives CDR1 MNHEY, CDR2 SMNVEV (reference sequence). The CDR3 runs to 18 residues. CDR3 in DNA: TGTGCCAGCAGTTTTAGGATCGGCTCGTCAGAAGTGAACACTGAAGCTTTCTTT. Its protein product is CASSFRIGSSEVNTEAFF.

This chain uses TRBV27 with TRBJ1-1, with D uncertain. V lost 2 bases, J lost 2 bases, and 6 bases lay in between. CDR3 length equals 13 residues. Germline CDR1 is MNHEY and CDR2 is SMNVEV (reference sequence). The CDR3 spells CASSLAINTEAFF. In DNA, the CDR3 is TGTGCCAGCAGTTTAGCCATTAACACTGAAGCTTTCTTT.

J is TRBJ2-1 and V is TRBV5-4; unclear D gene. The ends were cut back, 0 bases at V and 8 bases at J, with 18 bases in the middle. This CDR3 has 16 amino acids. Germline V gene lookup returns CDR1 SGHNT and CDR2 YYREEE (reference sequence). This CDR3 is CASSLGVSLSIDEQFF. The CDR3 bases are TGTGCCAGCAGCTTGGGGGTTAGCTTGAGTATAGATGAGCAGTTCTTC.

The CDR3 region is CASSERIGQANTEAFF. CDR3 DNA sequence: TGTGCCAGCAGCGAGCGGATCGGACAGGCGAACACTGAAGCTTTCTTT. The chain is built from TRBV13 and TRBJ1-1; 7 nucleotides agree with TRBD1. Germline-derived CDR1 and CDR2 are PRHDT and FYEKMQ (reference sequence). The trim removed 5 bases at V and 1 base at J, leaving 10 bases unmatched. This CDR3 is built from 16 residues.

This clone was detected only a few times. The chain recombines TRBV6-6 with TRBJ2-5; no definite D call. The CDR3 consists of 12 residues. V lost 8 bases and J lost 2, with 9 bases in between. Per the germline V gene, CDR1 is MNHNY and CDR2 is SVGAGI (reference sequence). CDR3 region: CASGGGQETQYF. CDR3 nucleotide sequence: TGTGCCAGCGGCGGCGGACAAGAGACCCAGTACTTC.

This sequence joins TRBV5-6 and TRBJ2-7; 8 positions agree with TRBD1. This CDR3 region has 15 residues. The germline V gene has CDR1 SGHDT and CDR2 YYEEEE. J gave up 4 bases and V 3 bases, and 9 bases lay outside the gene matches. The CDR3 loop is CASSSDAQGAYEQYF. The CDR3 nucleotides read TGTGCCAGCAGCTCAGATGCGCAGGGGGCTTACGAGCAGTACTTC.

CDR3 nucleotide sequence: TGCGCCAGCAGTGAGTCACGGACAGGGTACCACGAGCAGTACTTC. Translating it yields CASSESRTGYHEQYF. This chain links TRBV10-1 with TRBJ2-7; 8 nucleotides line up with TRBD1. The CDR3 is 15 residues long. Per the germline V gene, CDR1 is WNHNN and CDR2 is SYGVQD (reference sequence). J lost 5 bases, V lost 0 bases, and 6 bases had no gene match.

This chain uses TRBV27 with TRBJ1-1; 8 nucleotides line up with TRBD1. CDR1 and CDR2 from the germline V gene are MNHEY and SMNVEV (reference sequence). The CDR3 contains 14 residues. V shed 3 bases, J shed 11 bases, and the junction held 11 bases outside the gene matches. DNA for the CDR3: TGTGCCAGCAGTTTGGTCCCCTGGGGACAGGAGGCTTTCTTT. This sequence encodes CASSLVPWGQEAFF.

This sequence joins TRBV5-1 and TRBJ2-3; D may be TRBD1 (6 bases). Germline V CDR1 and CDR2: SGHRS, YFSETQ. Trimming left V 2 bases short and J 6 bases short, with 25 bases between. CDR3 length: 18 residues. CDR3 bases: TGCGCCAGCAGCTTTCTTGGCACGGCAGGACAGAGGGATGATACGCAGTATTTT. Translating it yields CASSFLGTAGQRDDTQYF.

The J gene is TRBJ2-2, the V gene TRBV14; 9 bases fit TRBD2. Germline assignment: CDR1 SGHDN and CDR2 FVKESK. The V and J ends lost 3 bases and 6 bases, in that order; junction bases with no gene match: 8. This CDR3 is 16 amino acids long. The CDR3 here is CASSHGRLAAPGELFF. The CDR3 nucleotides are TGTGCCAGCAGCCATGGACGACTAGCGGCCCCCGGGGAGCTGTTTTTT.

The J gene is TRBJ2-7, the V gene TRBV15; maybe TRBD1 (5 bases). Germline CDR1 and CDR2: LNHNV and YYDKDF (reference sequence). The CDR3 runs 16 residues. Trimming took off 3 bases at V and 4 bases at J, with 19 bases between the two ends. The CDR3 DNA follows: TGTGCCACCAGCAGCGTCGACCTGGGGCACGGGTACGAGCAGTACTTC. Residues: CATSSVDLGHGYEQYF.

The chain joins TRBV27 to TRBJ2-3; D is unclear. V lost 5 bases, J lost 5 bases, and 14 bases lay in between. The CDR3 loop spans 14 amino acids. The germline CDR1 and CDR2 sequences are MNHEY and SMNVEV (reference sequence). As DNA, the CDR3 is TGTGCCAGCAGTACCCCGCTTCCGATAGATACGCAGTATTTT. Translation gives CASSTPLPIDTQYF.

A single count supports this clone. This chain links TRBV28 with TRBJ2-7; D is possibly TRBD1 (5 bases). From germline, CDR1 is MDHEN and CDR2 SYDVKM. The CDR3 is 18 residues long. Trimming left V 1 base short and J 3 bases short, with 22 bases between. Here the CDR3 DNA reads TGTGCCAGCAGTTTATATCCCTTCCCTGCGGACACCCGCTACGAGCAGTACTTC. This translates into CASSLYPFPADTRYEQYF.

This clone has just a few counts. The CDR3 region has the DNA TGTGCCAGCAGTGAGGGGGGAGGTACCCCAGAGACCCAGTACTTC. Protein product: CASSEGGGTPETQYF. V gene TRBV2 combines with J gene TRBJ2-5; tentatively, D is TRBD2 (6 bases). V dropped 3 bases and J dropped 4 bases, with 15 bases sitting between them. Germline CDR1 and CDR2: SNHLY and FYNNEI. CDR3 length: 15 residues.